This TCR beta chain was profiled in a study of spatial heterogeneity in lung cancer. Notes on this clonotype: With the library built for alpha chains, this beta chain is off target and its frequency is not meaningful.

Every TCR cDNA molecule bore its own unique molecular identifier. In TCRdb, the 5' RACE reads were re-called with MiXCR into one record per CDR3 protein. The sample holds about 1,100 distinct CDR3 sequences, under 55% seen once. The time point is: blood at routine non-recurrence follow-up after resection. Germline lookup yields CDR1 MDHEN and CDR2 SYDVKM. Trimming took off 5 bases at V and 2 bases at J, with 16 bases between the two ends. CDR3 length equals 15 residues. The receptor was isolated from a female donor with early-stage non-small cell lung cancer. The source material was PBMCs, sampled at follow-up. This chain uses TRBV28 with TRBJ2-7; D not certain. The DNA for the CDR3 is TGTGCCAGCAGTCGACCGGACCGAGCCACCTACGAGCAGTACTTC. Protein: CASSRPDRATYEQYF.